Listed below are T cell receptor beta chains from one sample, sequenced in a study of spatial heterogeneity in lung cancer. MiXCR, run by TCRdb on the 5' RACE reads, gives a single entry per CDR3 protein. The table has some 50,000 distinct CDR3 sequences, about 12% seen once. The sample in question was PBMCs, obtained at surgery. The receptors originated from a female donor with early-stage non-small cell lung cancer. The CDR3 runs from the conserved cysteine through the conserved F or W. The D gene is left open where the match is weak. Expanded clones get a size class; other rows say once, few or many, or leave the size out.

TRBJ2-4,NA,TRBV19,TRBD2,TGTGCCAGTGGGGAGGGTGCCAAAAACATTCAGTACTTC,CASGEGAKNIQYF
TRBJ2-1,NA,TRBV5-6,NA,TGTGCCAGCGGAGACGGGAGCACCTACAATGAGCAGTTCTTC,CASGDGSTYNEQFF
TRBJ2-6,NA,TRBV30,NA,TGTGCCTGGAGTCGGGGACGCTTAGGCTCTGGGGCCAACGTCCTGACTTTC,CAWSRGRLGSGANVLTF
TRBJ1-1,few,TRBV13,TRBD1,TGTGCCAGCAGGCCAGCGGACAGGGCAAGCACTGAAGCTTTCTTT,CASRPADRASTEAFF
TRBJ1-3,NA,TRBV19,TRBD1,TGTGCCAGTAGGGGACAGGGCGCTGGAAACACCATATATTTT,CASRGQGAGNTIYF
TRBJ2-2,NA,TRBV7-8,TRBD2,TGTGCCAGCAGCTCGGTGCTAGCGGGGGGGACTGGAGCCGGGGAGCTGTTTTTT,CASSSVLAGGTGAGELFF
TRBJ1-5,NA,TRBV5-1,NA,TGCGCCAGCAGTAGGGACATCAACCAGCCCCAGCATTTT,CASSRDINQPQHF
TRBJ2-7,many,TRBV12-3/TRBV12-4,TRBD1,TGTGCCAGCAGTACCGGGACAGCCCTCTACGAGCAGTACTTC,CASSTGTALYEQYF
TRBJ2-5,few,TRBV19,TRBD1,TGTGCCAGTAGAACCGGGACAGGCCTCCAAGAGACCCAGTACTTC,CASRTGTGLQETQYF
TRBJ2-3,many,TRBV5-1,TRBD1,TGCGCCAGCAGCTTGTGGACAGGGATCACAGATACGCAGTATTTT,CASSLWTGITDTQYF
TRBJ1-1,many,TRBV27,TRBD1,TGTGCCAGCCTCCCCCAGGGGGAAGGGGCGGGCGCTTTCTTT,CASLPQGEGAGAFF
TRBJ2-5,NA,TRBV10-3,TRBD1,TGTGCCATCAGGGGACAGCCCCAAGAGACCCAGTACTTC,CAIRGQPQETQYF
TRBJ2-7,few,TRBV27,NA,TGTGCCAGCAGCCGCAGAGGGCAGGAGACCTACGAGCAGTACTTC,CASSRRGQETYEQYF
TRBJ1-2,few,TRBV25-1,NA,TGTGCCAGCAGTGGAAACAGGGAGGGCTACACCTTC,CASSGNREGYTF
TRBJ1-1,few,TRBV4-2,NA,TGTGCCAGCAGCCAAGTTGGGGTTTCGGGAGCTTTCTTT,CASSQVGVSGAFF